This is a list of T cell receptor beta chains from one sample in a study of blood T cell repertoires in COVID-19. Assay used: immunoSEQ multiplex PCR; TCRdb lists only in-frame clones, some missing. The sample holds about 400,000 clones, about 90% seen once. The specimen was PBMCs or T cells enriched from blood (not recorded which). The receptors were gathered from a woman aged 25-40 years who had recovered from COVID-19. The CDR3 runs from the conserved cysteine through the conserved F or W. D genes are given only for firm matches. Only some rows state a clone size, as once, few, many or a class for expanded clones.

CDR3aa: CASSPRRRDSQSSYNSPLHF
CDR3nt: TGTGCCAGCAGTCCGCGACGCCGGGACAGTCAGAGCTCCTATAATTCACCCCTCCACTTT
d_gene: TRBD1
v_gene: TRBV27
j_gene: TRBJ1-6
abundance: NA

CDR3aa: CASSLGEGAEAFF
CDR3nt: TGTGCCAGCAGCTTAGGTGAGGGCGCTGAAGCTTTCTTT
d_gene: NA
v_gene: TRBV7-8
j_gene: TRBJ1-1
abundance: NA

CDR3aa: CASSDSRTEAFF
CDR3nt: TGCGCCAGCAGCGACAGTAGGACTGAAGCTTTCTTT
d_gene: NA
v_gene: TRBV5-1
j_gene: TRBJ1-1
abundance: NA

CDR3aa: CASTSGAPLDQPQHF
CDR3nt: TGTGCCAGCACAAGCGGGGCCCCTCTCGATCAGCCCCAGCATTTT
d_gene: NA
v_gene: TRBV6-5
j_gene: TRBJ1-5
abundance: NA

CDR3aa: CASSESRDSSPLHF
CDR3nt: TGTGCCAGCAGTGAATCGAGGGACTCCTCACCCCTCCACTTT
d_gene: NA
v_gene: TRBV25-1
j_gene: TRBJ1-6
abundance: NA

CDR3aa: CASSSDGGHQPQHF
CDR3nt: TGTGCCAGCAGCTCCGACGGGGGACATCAGCCCCAGCATTTT
d_gene: NA
v_gene: TRBV2
j_gene: TRBJ1-5
abundance: NA

CDR3aa: CSVGTETPQYF
CDR3nt: TGCAGCGTTGGTACAGAGACACCGCAGTACTTC
d_gene: NA
v_gene: TRBV29-1
j_gene: TRBJ2-7
abundance: NA

CDR3aa: CASSPGGLNYGYTF
CDR3nt: TGTGCCAGCAGCCCAGGGGGCTTAAACTATGGCTACACCTTC
d_gene: TRBD1
v_gene: TRBV14
j_gene: TRBJ1-2
abundance: NA

CDR3aa: CASSPFGGGIYNEQFF
CDR3nt: TGTGCCAGCAGCCCATTTGGGGGAGGGATCTACAATGAGCAGTTCTTC
d_gene: TRBD2
v_gene: TRBV3-1/TRBV3-2
j_gene: TRBJ2-1
abundance: many

CDR3aa: CASSPIRNTDTQYF
CDR3nt: TGTGCCAGCTCACCAATCAGAAACACAGATACGCAGTATTTT
d_gene: NA
v_gene: TRBV18
j_gene: TRBJ2-3
abundance: NA

CDR3aa: CASRRLASYNEQFF
CDR3nt: TGTGCCAGCCGTCGACTAGCGTCCTACAATGAGCAGTTCTTC
d_gene: TRBD2
v_gene: TRBV18
j_gene: TRBJ2-1
abundance: NA

CDR3aa: CAISESGRDNEKLFF
CDR3nt: TGTGCCATCAGTGAGTCTGGCAGGGATAATGAAAAACTGTTTTTT
d_gene: NA
v_gene: TRBV10-3
j_gene: TRBJ1-4
abundance: NA

CDR3aa: CASSFLTGRFADTQYF
CDR3nt: TGTGCCAGCAGCTTTCTGACAGGGAGGTTTGCAGATACGCAGTATTTT
d_gene: NA
v_gene: TRBV7-4
j_gene: TRBJ2-3
abundance: NA

CDR3aa: CASGPPGMTEAFF
CDR3nt: TGTGCCTCCGGGCCTCCAGGGATGACTGAAGCTTTCTTT
d_gene: NA
v_gene: TRBV28
j_gene: TRBJ1-1
abundance: once

CDR3aa: CASSKGDDEKLFF
CDR3nt: TGTGCCAGCAGTAAGGGGGACGATGAAAAACTGTTTTTT
d_gene: NA
v_gene: TRBV2
j_gene: TRBJ1-4
abundance: NA

CDR3aa: CASSSRQGVSNQPQHF
CDR3nt: TGTGCCAGCAGTTCAAGACAGGGCGTTAGCAATCAGCCCCAGCATTTT
d_gene: TRBD1
v_gene: TRBV28
j_gene: TRBJ1-5
abundance: NA

CDR3aa: CAIRESLAGAEGELFF
CDR3nt: TGTGCCATCAGGGAGAGTCTAGCGGGAGCGGAGGGGGAGCTGTTTTTT
d_gene: TRBD2
v_gene: TRBV10-3
j_gene: TRBJ2-2
abundance: NA

CDR3aa: CASSLGRDSNSPLHF
CDR3nt: TGTGCCAGCAGCTTAGGGAGGGATAGTAATTCACCCCTCCACTTT
d_gene: NA
v_gene: TRBV11-3
j_gene: TRBJ1-6
abundance: NA

CDR3aa: CASSPRETGEWDGYTF
CDR3nt: TGTGCCAGCTCACCACGGGAAACAGGGGAGTGGGATGGCTACACCTTC
d_gene: TRBD1
v_gene: TRBV18
j_gene: TRBJ1-2
abundance: NA

CDR3aa: CASSLGSEAFF
CDR3nt: TGTGCCAGCTCCTTGGGCTCCGAAGCTTTCTTT
d_gene: NA
v_gene: TRBV6-5
j_gene: TRBJ1-1
abundance: NA

CDR3aa: CASSLGAGGFVYEQYF
CDR3nt: TGTGCCAGCAGCTTGGGCGCGGGGGGCTTTGTTTACGAGCAGTACTTC
d_gene: TRBD2
v_gene: TRBV5-6
j_gene: TRBJ2-7
abundance: once

CDR3aa: CASSTQGGTEAFF
CDR3nt: TGTGCCAGTAGCACCCAGGGAGGGACTGAAGCTTTCTTT
d_gene: NA
v_gene: TRBV19
j_gene: TRBJ1-1
abundance: NA

CDR3aa: CAISESSAGAGTGELFF
CDR3nt: TGTGCCATCAGTGAGTCGTCGGCGGGAGCAGGGACCGGGGAGCTGTTTTTT
d_gene: TRBD2
v_gene: TRBV10-3
j_gene: TRBJ2-2
abundance: NA

CDR3aa: CASSDGGTGYNEQFF
CDR3nt: TGTGCCAGCAGTGACGGGGGGACAGGTTACAATGAGCAGTTCTTC
d_gene: TRBD1
v_gene: TRBV6-4
j_gene: TRBJ2-1
abundance: NA

CDR3aa: CASSKDTDRGLVPWATTEAFF
CDR3nt: TGTGCCAGCAGCAAAGATACTGACAGGGGACTTGTCCCCTGGGCGACCACTGAAGCTTTCTTT
d_gene: NA
v_gene: TRBV21-1
j_gene: TRBJ1-1
abundance: NA

CDR3aa: CASSQDWETSGIVSDTQYF
CDR3nt: TGTGCCAGCAGCCAAGATTGGGAGACTAGCGGGATTGTTTCGGATACGCAGTATTTT
d_gene: TRBD2
v_gene: TRBV3-1/TRBV3-2
j_gene: TRBJ2-3
abundance: NA

CDR3aa: CASSFRDRGLSYNEQFF
CDR3nt: TGTGCCAGCAGCTTCCGGGACAGGGGGCTCTCCTACAATGAGCAGTTCTTC
d_gene: TRBD1
v_gene: TRBV5-5
j_gene: TRBJ2-1
abundance: NA

CDR3aa: CASSLDRNTEAFF
CDR3nt: TGTGCCAGCAGCTTAGACAGGAACACTGAAGCTTTCTTT
d_gene: NA
v_gene: TRBV11-1
j_gene: TRBJ1-1
abundance: NA

CDR3aa: CASSSYSGDEQFF
CDR3nt: TGTGCCAGCAGCTCTTATAGCGGGGATGAGCAGTTCTTC
d_gene: TRBD2
v_gene: TRBV9
j_gene: TRBJ2-1
abundance: NA

CDR3aa: CASSLGQGSSYEQYF
CDR3nt: TGCGCCAGCAGCTTAGGACAGGGAAGCTCCTACGAGCAGTACTTC
d_gene: TRBD1
v_gene: TRBV5-1
j_gene: TRBJ2-7
abundance: NA

CDR3aa: CASSPAAGSYNEQFF
CDR3nt: TGTGCCAGCTCACCCGCGGCGGGGTCCTACAATGAGCAGTTCTTC
d_gene: NA
v_gene: TRBV18
j_gene: TRBJ2-1
abundance: NA

CDR3aa: CASRRDRNTEAFF
CDR3nt: TGTGCCAGCAGGCGGGACAGAAACACTGAAGCTTTCTTT
d_gene: TRBD1
v_gene: TRBV5-4
j_gene: TRBJ1-1
abundance: NA

CDR3aa: CASSPTDREPEAFF
CDR3nt: TGTGCCAGCAGCCCCACGGACAGGGAGCCTGAAGCTTTCTTT
d_gene: TRBD1
v_gene: TRBV7-9
j_gene: TRBJ1-1
abundance: few

CDR3aa: CASSPRTGYETQYF
CDR3nt: TGTGCCAGCAGCCCCCGGACAGGGTATGAGACCCAGTACTTC
d_gene: TRBD1
v_gene: TRBV2
j_gene: TRBJ2-5
abundance: NA

CDR3aa: CATSPQGAETQYF
CDR3nt: TGTGCCACCAGTCCACAGGGGGCTGAGACCCAGTACTTC
d_gene: TRBD1
v_gene: TRBV24-1
j_gene: TRBJ2-5
abundance: few

CDR3aa: CASSPGRGQIAITNQPQHF
CDR3nt: TGTGCCAGTAGTCCCGGAAGGGGCCAGATCGCCATTACCAATCAGCCCCAGCATTTT
d_gene: NA
v_gene: TRBV19
j_gene: TRBJ1-5
abundance: few

CDR3aa: CASSYRDRDSYEQYF
CDR3nt: TGTGCCAGCTCATACCGGGACAGGGACTCCTACGAGCAGTACTTC
d_gene: TRBD1
v_gene: TRBV18
j_gene: TRBJ2-7
abundance: once

CDR3aa: CAISLGEETQYF
CDR3nt: TGTGCCATCAGTTTGGGAGAAGAGACCCAGTACTTC
d_gene: NA
v_gene: TRBV10-3
j_gene: TRBJ2-5
abundance: NA

CDR3aa: CASSQEGGQPQHF
CDR3nt: TGCGCCAGCAGCCAAGAGGGGGGGCAGCCCCAGCATTTT
d_gene: NA
v_gene: TRBV4-1
j_gene: TRBJ1-5
abundance: NA

CDR3aa: CASSLDTAKLGGYTF
CDR3nt: TGTGCCAGCAGCTTGGATACAGCCAAATTAGGTGGCTACACCTTC
d_gene: NA
v_gene: TRBV7-9
j_gene: TRBJ1-2
abundance: NA

CDR3aa: CAISGTSGTYNEQFF
CDR3nt: TGTGCCATCAGCGGGACTAGCGGGACTTACAATGAGCAGTTCTTC
d_gene: TRBD2
v_gene: TRBV10-3
j_gene: TRBJ2-1
abundance: NA

CDR3aa: CATLGGDNEQFF
CDR3nt: TGTGCTACTCTGGGGGGGGACAATGAGCAGTTCTTC
d_gene: TRBD2
v_gene: TRBV19
j_gene: TRBJ2-1
abundance: NA

CDR3aa: CASSDRGSNQPQHF
CDR3nt: TGTGCCAGCAGTGACAGGGGTAGCAATCAGCCCCAGCATTTT
d_gene: TRBD1
v_gene: TRBV28
j_gene: TRBJ1-5
abundance: NA